This T cell receptor beta chain derives from a study of CD8 T cells in Susac syndrome (dated by TCRdb to between 2019 and 2020). At the level of the whole study: Repertoire sequencing was used to test whether CD8+ T cell activation and differentiation in Susac syndrome was antigen driven.

Only a few counts were recorded for this clonotype. Its binding antigen is unknown. Base quality data are lacking; no much larger clone is found one base away. CDR1 and CDR2, per the germline V gene, are MNHEY and SVGAGI. V and J lose 4 bases and 0 bases, and a span of 7 bases separates them. Including the terminal cysteine and phenylalanine, the CDR3 comprises 14 residues. The entry retains the CDR3 DNA only, 42 bases that are in frame from base 1. High-throughput TCR beta sequencing profiled peripheral blood CD8+ and CD4+ T cells from healthy donors, Susac syndrome patients and multiple sclerosis patients. Healthy donors were age- and sex-matched controls. CD8+ TEMRA cells were enriched by FACS, while bulk CD8+ and CD4+ T cells were purified by magnetic negative isolation. Blood was drawn into EDTA tubes, processed within 24 hours, and PBMCs were isolated by density gradient centrifugation. PBMCs intended for TCR sequencing were cryopreserved in liquid nitrogen and thawed later in a water bath at 37 degrees C. The sorted or isolated CD4+, CD8+ and CD8+ TEMRA cells had a purity of 90% or higher.

RNA was extracted using the RNeasy kit, and about 0.45 to 1 ug of the RNA was reverse transcribed with random hexamers. TCR beta CDR3 regions were amplified with the immunoSEQ multiplex PCR assay covering 54 Vbeta and 13 Jbeta segments. PCR amplification bias was corrected by using a synthetic template baseline for primer optimization and computational correction. In the authors' own workflow: Reads were assigned to V, D and J genes according to IMGT and analyzed in immunoSEQ Analyzer, with only productive sequences retained. Clonality was computed as one minus Shannon entropy normalized by log2 of the number of productive unique sequences. Public and private clones were assessed among the 100 most prevalent clones of each patient and control. A clone was defined as Susac-specific if it was absent from the healthy and MS cohorts, from about 1,100 published viral clones and from other ImmuneACCESS disease sequences. The public reads were run again by TCRdb, first through fastp at Q25 and then through MiXCR, and only productive beta chains were kept. When rows share a CDR3 protein, they turn into one entry using the most common DNA and genes. TCRdb's processing, not the study's, gives the V and J calls here. The sample table lists 120,000 or so distinct CDR3 sequences, 90% to 95% of them with a count of one. The ten biggest clones cover more than 0.095% of the sample.

The paper as a whole reports these results and caveats: The TCR sequencing and HLA analysis was acknowledged to have included a relatively small number of individuals.

The origin of this receptor is a human donor in good health. The sequenced material came from CD4+ T cells from PBMCs. The rearranged segments are TRBV6-5 and TRBJ1-5; a confident D gene designation cannot be given. The CDR3 has the sequence CASSSDISNQPQHF. The nucleotides read TGTGCCAGCAGTTCCGATATTAGCAATCAGCCCCAGCATTTT.